The sample holds many counts of the clone carrying this T cell receptor beta chain. The CDR3 extends over 13 amino acids. V was trimmed by 3 bases and J by 5 bases, leaving 8 bases between them. Germline-derived CDR1 and CDR2 are SEHNR and FQNEAQ (reference sequence). TCRdb itself ran the RACE reads through MiXCR, one entry per CDR3 protein. The sample records under 300,000 distinct CDR3 sequences, around 7% being singletons. This sample stems from a study of human T cells and chemical hapten exposure. Time point reported: pre-sensitization, week 0. Treatment reported: therapeutic diphenylcyclopropenone sensitization with weekly scalp DPC. The total RNA was obtained from whole blood that was not fractionated.

The material sequenced was whole blood, taken in connection with sensitization to the hapten diphenylcyclopropenone (DPC). The sequence was obtained from a man between 18 and 35 years old with alopecia areata. Some clones in this sample may be carry-over from other donors' samples. The chain employs TRBV7-9 and TRBJ1-5; D uncertain. The CDR3 nucleotides read TGTGCCAGCAGCTTTTCAGGTTATCAGCCCCAGCATTTT. Encoded protein: CASSFSGYQPQHF.